This T cell receptor (beta chain) appears in the sequencing data of a study of beta chain features in type 1 diabetes. Sorting based on CD45RO/CCR7/CD25/CD127/CD95/CD27 separated CD4+ naive, central memory, regulatory and stem cell-like memory cells. Without exception, sorted populations had purity beyond 95%. The ends were cut back, 0 bases at V and 0 bases at J, with 24 bases in the middle. There are 20 residues in the CDR3. The whole isolated RNA underwent reverse transcription, so sequencing captured expressed TCRB transcripts. The repertoire was sequenced with immunoSEQ multiplex PCR; TCRdb's copy has only in-frame clones and lacks some. The repertoire holds hundreds of thousands of clones, with 9% to 10% as singletons.

The origin of this receptor is a woman aged 18-35 years in good health. Sequenced input: naive CD4+ T cells from blood. V usage is TRBV23-1 and J usage is TRBJ2-7; weak D call: TRBD1 (8 bases). TRBV23-1 is noted as an ORF with a role that remains uncertain. Here the CDR3 DNA reads TGCGCCAGCAGTCAATCACGGACAGGGAGGGTAAGGAGCCCCTCCTACGAGCAGTACTTC. Encoded protein: CASSQSRTGRVRSPSYEQYF.